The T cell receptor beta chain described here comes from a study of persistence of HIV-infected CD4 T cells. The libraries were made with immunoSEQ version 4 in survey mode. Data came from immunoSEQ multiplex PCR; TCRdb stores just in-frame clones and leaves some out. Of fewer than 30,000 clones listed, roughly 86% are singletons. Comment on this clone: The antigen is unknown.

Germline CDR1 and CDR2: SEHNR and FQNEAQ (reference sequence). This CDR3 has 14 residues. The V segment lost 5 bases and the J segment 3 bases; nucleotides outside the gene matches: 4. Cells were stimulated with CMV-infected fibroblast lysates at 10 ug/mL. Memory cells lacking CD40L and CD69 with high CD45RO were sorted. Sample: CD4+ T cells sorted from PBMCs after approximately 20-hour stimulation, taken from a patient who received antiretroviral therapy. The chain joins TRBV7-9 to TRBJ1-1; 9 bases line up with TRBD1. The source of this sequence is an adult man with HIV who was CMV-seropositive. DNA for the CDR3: TGTGCCAGCAGCCTGGGACAGGGTCACACTGAAGCTTTCTTT. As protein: CASSLGQGHTEAFF.